This TCR beta chain was captured in a study of radiation and T cells in renal cell carcinoma. Looking at the study overall: Nephrectomy followed 15 Gy stereotactic body radiation by 4 weeks.

This table comes from immunoSEQ multiplex PCR, and its TCRdb copy is limited to in-frame clones, with some not included. The sample has about 120,000 clones; around 82% are singletons. Study-wide points: Baseline intratumoral clonotype presence is unknown without pretreatment biopsies. In blood, top tumor clones expanded by 2 weeks, shrinking by 4.

The CDR3 covers 12 residues. Germline V lookup: CDR1 GTSNPN, CDR2 SVGIG (reference sequence). Trimming removed 7 bases from V and 1 base from J, with 10 bases in between. In this sample, this clone turned up a few times. Its antigen is unknown. Time point: blood 2 weeks post-SBRT. The treatment here: 15 Gy SBRT to primary tumor, nephrectomy 4 weeks later. Serial blood draws occurred at baseline and 2 and 4 weeks post-SBRT. This clonotype originated in a middle-aged man with renal cell carcinoma. The rearrangement joins TRBV30 to TRBJ1-1, with D uncertain. The sample in question was blood, obtained from a patient whose treatment included radiotherapy and nephrectomy. The CDR3 nucleotides are TGTGCCTCCGGGCCTGAGAACACTGAAGCTTTCTTT. This encodes CASGPENTEAFF. Variable domain in full (rest from reference TRBV30 and TRBJ1-1): SQTIHQWPATLVQPVGSPLSLECTVEGTSNPNLYWYRQAAGRGLQLLFYSVGIGQISSEVPQNLSASRPQDRQFILSSKKLLLSDSGFYLCASGPENTEAFFGQGTRLTVV.